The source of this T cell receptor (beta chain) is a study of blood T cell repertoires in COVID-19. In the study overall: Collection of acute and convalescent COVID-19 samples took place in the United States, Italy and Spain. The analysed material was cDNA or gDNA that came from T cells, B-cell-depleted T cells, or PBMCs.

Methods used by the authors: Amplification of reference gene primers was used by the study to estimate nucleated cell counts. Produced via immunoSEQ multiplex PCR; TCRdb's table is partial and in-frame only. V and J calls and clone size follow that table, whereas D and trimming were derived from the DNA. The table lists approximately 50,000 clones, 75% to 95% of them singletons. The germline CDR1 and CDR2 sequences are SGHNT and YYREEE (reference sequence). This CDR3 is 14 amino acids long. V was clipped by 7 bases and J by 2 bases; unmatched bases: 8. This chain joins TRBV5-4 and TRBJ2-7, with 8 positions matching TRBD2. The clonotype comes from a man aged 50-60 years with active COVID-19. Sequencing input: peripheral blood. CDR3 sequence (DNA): TGTGCCAGCGGGACTAGGTCGAGACCCTACGAGCAGTACTTC. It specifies CASGTRSRPYEQYF. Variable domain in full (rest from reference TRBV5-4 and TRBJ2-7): ETGVTQSPTHLIKTRGQQVTLRCSSQSGHNTVSWYQQALGQGPQFIFQYYREEENGRGNFPPRFSGLQFPNYSSELNVNALELDDSALYLCASGTRSRPYEQYFGPGTRLTVT.